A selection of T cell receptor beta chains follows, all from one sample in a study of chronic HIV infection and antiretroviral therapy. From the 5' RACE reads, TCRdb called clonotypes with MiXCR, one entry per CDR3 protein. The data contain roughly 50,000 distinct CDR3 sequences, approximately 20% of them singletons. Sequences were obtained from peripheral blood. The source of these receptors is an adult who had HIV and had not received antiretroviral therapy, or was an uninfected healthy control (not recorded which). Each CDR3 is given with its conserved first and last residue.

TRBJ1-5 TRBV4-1 CASSPTGPNQPQHF
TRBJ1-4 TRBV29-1 CSVRGTGYNEKLFF
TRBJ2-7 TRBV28 CASRRQGASYEQYF
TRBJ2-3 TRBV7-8 CASSFPFQPQLAGSTDTQYF
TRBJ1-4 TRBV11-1 CASSLSGGPHNEKLFF
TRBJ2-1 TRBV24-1 CATSSRSTSYNEQFF
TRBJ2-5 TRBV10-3 CAISEGQGKGETQYF
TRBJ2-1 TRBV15 CATSSGLAGGDEQFF
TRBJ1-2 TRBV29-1 CSAGQGYGYTF
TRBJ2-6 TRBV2 CASSEGQGAGANVLTF
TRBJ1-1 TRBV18 CASSPSTVKMNTEAFF
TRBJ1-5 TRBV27 CASRRQGYNQPQHF
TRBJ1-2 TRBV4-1 CASSQSSRLVDGYTF
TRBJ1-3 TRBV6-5 CASSYRQASGNTIYF
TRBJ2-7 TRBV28 CASTNQRATAPHEQYF
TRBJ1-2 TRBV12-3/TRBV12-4 CASSPARSYGYTF
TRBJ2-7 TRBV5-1 CASKERGTSYEQYF